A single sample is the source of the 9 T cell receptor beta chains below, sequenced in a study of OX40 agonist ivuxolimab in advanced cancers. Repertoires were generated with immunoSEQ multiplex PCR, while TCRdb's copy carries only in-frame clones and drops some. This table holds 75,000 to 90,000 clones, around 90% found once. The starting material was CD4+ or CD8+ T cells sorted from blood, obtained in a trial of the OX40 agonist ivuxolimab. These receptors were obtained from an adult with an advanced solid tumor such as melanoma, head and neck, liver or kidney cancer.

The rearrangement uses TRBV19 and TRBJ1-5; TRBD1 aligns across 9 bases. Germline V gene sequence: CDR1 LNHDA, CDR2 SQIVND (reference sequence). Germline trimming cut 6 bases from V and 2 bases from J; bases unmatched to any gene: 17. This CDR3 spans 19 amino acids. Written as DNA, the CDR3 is TGTGCCAGTAGCGAAGGGATCGGGACAGGGAGATTCGGCAATCAGCCCCAGCATTTT. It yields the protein CASSEGIGTGRFGNQPQHF.

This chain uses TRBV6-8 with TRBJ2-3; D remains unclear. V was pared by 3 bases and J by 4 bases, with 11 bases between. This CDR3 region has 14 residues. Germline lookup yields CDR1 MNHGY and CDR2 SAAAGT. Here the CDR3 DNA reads TGTGCCAGCAGTTATCAGGAGTTTGCAGATACGCAGTATTTT. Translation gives CASSYQEFADTQYF.

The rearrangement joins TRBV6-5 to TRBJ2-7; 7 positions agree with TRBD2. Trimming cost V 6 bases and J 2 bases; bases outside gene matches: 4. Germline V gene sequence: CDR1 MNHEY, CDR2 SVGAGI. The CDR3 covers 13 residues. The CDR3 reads CASRGLVAYEQYF. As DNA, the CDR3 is TGTGCCAGCAGAGGACTAGTAGCCTACGAGCAGTACTTC.

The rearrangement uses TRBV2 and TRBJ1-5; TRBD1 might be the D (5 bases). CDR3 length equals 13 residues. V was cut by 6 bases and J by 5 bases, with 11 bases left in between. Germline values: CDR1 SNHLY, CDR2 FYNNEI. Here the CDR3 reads CASSGTVHQPQHF. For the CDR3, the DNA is TGTGCCAGCAGCGGGACCGTTCATCAGCCCCAGCATTTT.

The CDR3 sequence: CASSGEGRNTGELFF. CDR3 DNA: TGTGCCAGCAGTGGGGAGGGACGGAACACCGGGGAGCTGTTTTTT. V and J are TRBV2 and TRBJ2-2; 7 nucleotides match TRBD2. The CDR3 consists of 15 residues. Germline V gene data show CDR1 as SNHLY and CDR2 as FYNNEI. V was pared by 4 bases and J by 1 base, with 3 bases of the junction left unmatched.

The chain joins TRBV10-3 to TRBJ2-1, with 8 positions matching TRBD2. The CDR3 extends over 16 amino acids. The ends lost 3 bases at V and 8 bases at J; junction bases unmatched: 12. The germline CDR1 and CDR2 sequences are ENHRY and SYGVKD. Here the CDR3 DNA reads TGTGCCATCAGTGATCTGTCGGGGGGGAGAGGAGATGAGCAGTTCTTC. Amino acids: CAISDLSGGRGDEQFF.

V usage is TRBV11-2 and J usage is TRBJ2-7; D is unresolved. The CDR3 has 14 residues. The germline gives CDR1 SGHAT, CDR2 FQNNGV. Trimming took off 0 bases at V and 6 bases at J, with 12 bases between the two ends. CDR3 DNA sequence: TGTGCCAGCAGCTTAGACCCCGGATCCGGCGAGCAGTACTTC. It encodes CASSLDPGSGEQYF.

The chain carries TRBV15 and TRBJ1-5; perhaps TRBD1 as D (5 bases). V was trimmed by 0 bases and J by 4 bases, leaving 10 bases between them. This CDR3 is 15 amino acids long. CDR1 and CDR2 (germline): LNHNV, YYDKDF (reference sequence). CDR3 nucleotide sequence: TGTGCCACCAGCAGAGAGCAGGGCCAAAATCAGCCCCAGCATTTT. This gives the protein CATSREQGQNQPQHF. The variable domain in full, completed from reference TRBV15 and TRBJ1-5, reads DAMVIQNPRYQVTQFGKPVTLSCSQTLNHNVMYWYQQKSSQAPKLLFHYYDKDFNNEADTPDNFQSRRPNTSFCFLDIRSPGLGDTAMYLCATSREQGQNQPQHFGDGTRLSIL.

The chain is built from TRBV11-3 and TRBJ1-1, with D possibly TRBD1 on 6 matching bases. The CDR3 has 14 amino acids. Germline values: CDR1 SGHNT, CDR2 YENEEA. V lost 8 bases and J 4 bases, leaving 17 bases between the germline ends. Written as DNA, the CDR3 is TGTGCCAGCTCGCTTGGTTCCAGGGGCACTGAAGCTTTCTTT. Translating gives CASSLGSRGTEAFF.